This entry concerns a single T cell receptor (beta chain). The target antigen is unknown. Specified time point: proximal margin of the surgical specimen (macroscopically non-inflamed). This sample stems from a study of T cell repertoires in ileal Crohn's disease. General study points: High-frequency clones were more common in sorted CD8 than CD4 cells.

This CDR3 is built from 15 residues. Germline V CDR1 and CDR2: ENHRY, SYGVKD. The ends lost 10 bases at V and 1 base at J; junction bases unmatched: 13. The table came from immunoSEQ multiplex PCR; TCRdb's copy has only in-frame clones and leaves some out. The sample includes 7,200 or so clones, roughly 78% of them seen just once. This clonotype was sampled from an adult with Crohn's disease. This chain links TRBV10-3 with TRBJ2-7, with 7 bases matching TRBD2. Sequenced material: ileal tissue. The CDR3 reads CASTRLLGGSYEQYF. CDR3 coding DNA: TGTGCCAGCACCCGATTGTTGGGGGGGTCCTACGAGCAGTACTTC.